The 20 T cell receptor beta chains presented below share a single source sample, sequenced in a study of blood T cell repertoires in COVID-19 (dated by TCRdb to 2018 to 2020). Libraries were made using the immunoSEQ multiplex PCR assay. TCRdb took this table from immuneACCESS and kept in-frame rearrangements with V and J called. Such tables lack part of the clones; where checked against another copy, unresolved V genes explain under half of the gap, and the rest is unexplained. This sample holds around 190,000 clones; more than 65% were observed only once. The leading ten clones occupy less than 20% of the sample. The sequenced sample consisted of PBMCs or T cells enriched from blood (not recorded which). The receptor set was obtained from a woman between 45 and 65 years old with acute COVID-19.

This chain connects TRBV5-6 to TRBJ2-1; D possibly corresponds to TRBD1 (6 bases). V gave up 3 bases and J gave up 6 bases, with 10 bases separating them. This CDR3 has 13 residues. CDR1 and CDR2 from the germline V gene are SGHDT and YYEEEE. CDR3 nucleotide sequence: TGTGCCAGCAGCTCGGACAGTCCCAATGAGCAGTTCTTC. This codes for CASSSDSPNEQFF. The full variable domain, in which reference TRBV5-6 and TRBJ2-1 provide the parts outside the CDR3, is DAGVTQSPTHLIKTRGQQVTLRCSPKSGHDTVSWYQQALGQGPQFIFQYYEEEERQRGNFPDRFSGHQFPNYSSELNVNALLLGDSALYLCASSSDSPNEQFFGPGTRLTVL.

The chain has TRBV29-1 and TRBJ1-1; 8 bases fit TRBD1. This CDR3 has 17 amino acids. V was clipped by 3 bases and J by 3 bases; unmatched bases: 15. CDR1 is SQVTM and CDR2 is ANQGSEA in the germline V gene. The CDR3 bases are TGCAGCGTTGAGGCGGGGCAGGGGGCCTCCTGGTACACTGAAGCTTTCTTT. It encodes CSVEAGQGASWYTEAFF.

The V gene is TRBV28, the J gene TRBJ1-1; D gene unclear. Germline CDR1 and CDR2: MDHEN and SYDVKM. The CDR3 runs 14 residues. Trimming left V 2 bases short and J 7 bases short, with 14 bases between. This chain's CDR3 is CASSLPPLGDEAFF. The CDR3 nucleotides read TGTGCCAGCAGTTTACCGCCACTGGGCGATGAAGCTTTCTTT.

V usage is TRBV19 and J usage is TRBJ2-5; 7 bases are shared with TRBD2. Germline V gene lookup returns CDR1 LNHDA and CDR2 SQIVND (reference sequence). Trimming at V came to 5 bases and at J to 5 bases, leaving 8 bases not matched to a gene. This CDR3 has 14 residues. The CDR3 loop is CASSYGQGGETQYF. CDR3 sequence (DNA): TGTGCCAGTAGTTATGGTCAGGGAGGGGAGACCCAGTACTTC.

This clone was detected only once. This rearrangement joins TRBV24-1 to TRBJ1-1, with D uncertain. Germline-derived CDR1 and CDR2 are KGHDR and SFDVKD. This CDR3 has 14 residues. V lost 4 bases, J lost 6 bases, and 14 bases lay in between. CDR3 protein: CATSDPGEPSEAFF. Written as DNA, the CDR3 is TGTGCCACCAGTGACCCTGGAGAGCCATCTGAAGCTTTCTTT.

The gene calls are TRBV19 and TRBJ1-2, with a tentative D call TRBD1 (5 bases). V was cut by 2 bases and J by 2 bases, with 6 bases left in between. This CDR3 comprises 13 residues. CDR1 LNHDA and CDR2 SQIVND come from the germline V gene (reference sequence). CDR3 sequence: CASSITGNYGYTF. The CDR3 DNA follows: TGTGCCAGTAGTATAACAGGCAACTATGGCTACACCTTC.

This clone appeared a few times. Other DNA sequences within the sample encode an identical CDR3. The chain links TRBV29-1 to TRBJ1-1; no firm D call. The CDR3 covers 11 residues. Trimming removed 4 bases from V and 1 base from J, with 4 bases in between. Germline V gives CDR1 SQVTM, CDR2 ANQGSEA. The chain's CDR3 is CSVGANTEAFF. DNA of the CDR3: TGCAGCGTTGGGGCGAACACTGAAGCTTTCTTT.

The chain joins TRBV19 to TRBJ1-1, with D maybe TRBD1 (6 bases). Looked up from germline, CDR1 is LNHDA and CDR2 is SQIVND (reference sequence). This CDR3 region has 14 residues. The V end was cut by 0 bases, the J end by 7 bases, with 12 bases between. The CDR3 DNA reads as TGTGCCAGTAGTATAGACAGGGGTGTGGTTGAAGCTTTCTTT. This translates into CASSIDRGVVEAFF. Based on the CDR3 plus reference TRBV19 and TRBJ1-1, the full variable domain is DGGITQSPKYLFRKEGQNVTLSCEQNLNHDAMYWYRQDPGQGLRLIYYSQIVNDFQKGDIAEGYSVSREKKESFPLTVTSAQKNPTAFYLCASSIDRGVVEAFFGQGTRLTVV.

This clone was seen just once. V gene TRBV30 combines with J gene TRBJ2-2, with a possible D match to TRBD2 (6 bases). The CDR3 extends over 14 amino acids. Trimming left V 1 base short and J 5 bases short, with 11 bases between. CDR1 and CDR2 from the germline V gene are GTSNPN and SVGIG (reference sequence). CDR3 nucleotides: TGTGCCTGGAGTGCCCTGGGGAGGACCGGGGAGCTGTTTTTT. It codes for CAWSALGRTGELFF. Combining the CDR3 with reference TRBV30 and TRBJ2-2 gives the whole variable domain SQTIHQWPATLVQPVGSPLSLECTVEGTSNPNLYWYRQAAGRGLQLLFYSVGIGQISSEVPQNLSASRPQDRQFILSSKKLLLSDSGFYLCAWSALGRTGELFFGEGSRLTVL.

The chain links TRBV28 to TRBJ2-3; maybe TRBD1 (6 bases). Germline loops: CDR1 MDHEN, CDR2 SYDVKM. This CDR3 spans 14 amino acids. Trimming shortened V by 6 bases and J by 0 bases, and 10 bases separated the two germline ends. Here the CDR3 DNA reads TGTGCCAGCAGACATGGGACAAGCACAGATACGCAGTATTTT. It yields the protein CASRHGTSTDTQYF.

This chain connects TRBV30 to TRBJ2-5; 9 nucleotides match TRBD1. Per the germline V gene, CDR1 is GTSNPN and CDR2 is SVGIG (reference sequence). With 5 bases clipped from V and 4 bases from J, the junction kept 5 bases outside the gene matches. The CDR3 totals 13 residues. The DNA for the CDR3 is TGTGCCTGGGGACAGGGGTCGGGAGAGACCCAGTACTTC. Translation: CAWGQGSGETQYF.

V usage is TRBV2 and J usage is TRBJ1-4; 7 positions match TRBD1. J was trimmed by 8 bases and V by 6 bases; bases with no gene match: 12. The CDR3 spans 15 residues. The V gene's germline CDR1 is SNHLY and CDR2 FYNNEI. The CDR3 here is CASSAQGTASEKLFF. CDR3 nucleotide sequence: TGTGCCAGCAGCGCGCAAGGGACAGCAAGCGAAAAACTGTTTTTT.

V and J are TRBV6-5 and TRBJ1-3; TRBD1 agrees at 7 bases. The V and J ends lost 5 bases and 4 bases, in that order; junction bases with no gene match: 8. Germline V gives CDR1 MNHEY, CDR2 SVGAGI. The CDR3 sequence is 15 residues long. The CDR3 bases are TGTGCCAGCAGTAACCTCAGGGGGACAGGAAACACCATATATTTT. The encoded protein is CASSNLRGTGNTIYF.

V gene TRBV5-1 combines with J gene TRBJ2-5; a weak D match, TRBD2 (7 bases). The V end lost 4 bases, the J end lost 4 bases, and 20 bases lay between the germline ends. The CDR3 loop spans 16 amino acids. CDR1 SGHRS and CDR2 YFSETQ come from the germline V gene. This chain's CDR3 is CASSPSRGGRGETQYF. The CDR3 DNA reads TGCGCCAGCAGCCCTTCCCGCGGGGGCCGAGGAGAGACCCAGTACTTC.

The chain employs TRBV18 and TRBJ1-4, with D possibly matching TRBD1 (6 bases). CDR1 and CDR2 from the germline V gene are KGHSH and LQKENI. V lost 5 bases and J lost 2, with 15 bases in between. This CDR3 comprises 16 residues. CDR3 region: CASSFTTGFTNEKLFF. CDR3 nucleotide sequence: TGTGCCAGCTCATTTACAACAGGGTTCACTAATGAAAAACTGTTTTTT.

The chain is built from TRBV7-2 and TRBJ1-6; TRBD1 agrees at 12 bases. The CDR3 consists of 16 residues. CDR1 and CDR2 from the germline V gene are SGHTA and FQGNSA. Trimming at V came to 5 bases and at J to 9 bases, leaving 8 bases not matched to a gene. CDR3 loop: CASSPQGQGARSPLHF. The CDR3 DNA reads as TGTGCCAGCAGCCCCCAGGGACAGGGGGCGCGTTCACCCCTCCACTTT.

CDR3 DNA sequence: TGCGCCAGCAGCTTAGAGGGGACATCAAAACTGTTTTTT. It codes for CASSLEGTSKLFF. The V and J genes are TRBV5-1 and TRBJ1-4; possible D gene TRBD1, 6 bases. Germline loops: CDR1 SGHRS, CDR2 YFSETQ. V lost 2 bases and J 10 bases, leaving 12 bases between the germline ends. The CDR3 spans 13 residues.

A single count supports this clone. The chain uses TRBV5-4 and TRBJ2-3, with TRBD2 matching over 7 bases. Trimming took 2 bases from V and 3 from J; bases not matched to a gene: 9. Germline loops: CDR1 SGHNT, CDR2 YYREEE (reference sequence). This CDR3 has 16 residues. The CDR3 bases are TGTGCCAGCAGCTTCCCGAGCGGGGCAACTACAGATACGCAGTATTTT. Protein product: CASSFPSGATTDTQYF.

V usage is TRBV5-1 and J usage is TRBJ2-3, with 8 bases fitting TRBD2. The CDR3 is 16 residues long. V lost 7 bases and J lost 11; bases outside the gene matches: 21. From germline, CDR1 is SGHRS and CDR2 YFSETQ. The CDR3 DNA follows: TGCGCCAGCCGAGCATTGGAGCAGCGGGGGTTAGGGGGGCAGTATTTT. Its protein is CASRALEQRGLGGQYF.

V gene TRBV6-5 combines with J gene TRBJ2-6, with 7 bases aligning to TRBD1. Trimming took 6 bases from V and 2 from J; bases not matched to a gene: 4. The germline V gene encodes CDR1 MNHEY and CDR2 SVGAGI. The CDR3 sequence is 15 residues long. CDR3 sequence (DNA): TGTGCCAGCAGCTTTCAGGGGGCTGGGGCCAACGTCCTGACTTTC. Encoded protein: CASSFQGAGANVLTF.